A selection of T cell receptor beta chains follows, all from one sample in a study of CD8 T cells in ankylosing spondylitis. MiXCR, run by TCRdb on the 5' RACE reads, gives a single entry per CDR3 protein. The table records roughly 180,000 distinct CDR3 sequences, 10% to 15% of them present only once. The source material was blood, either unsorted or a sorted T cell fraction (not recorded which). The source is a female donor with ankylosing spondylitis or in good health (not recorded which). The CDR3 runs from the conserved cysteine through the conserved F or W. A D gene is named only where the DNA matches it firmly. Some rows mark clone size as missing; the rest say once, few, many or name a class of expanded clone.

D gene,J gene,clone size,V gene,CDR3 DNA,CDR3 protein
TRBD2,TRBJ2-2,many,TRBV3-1,TGTGCCAGCAGGCGGACTAGCGGGAGCACTAACACCGGGGAGCTGTTTTTT,CASRRTSGSTNTGELFF
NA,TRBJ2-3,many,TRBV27,TGTGCCACCCGCGGTAGCGGCGCAGATACGCAGTATTTT,CATRGSGADTQYF
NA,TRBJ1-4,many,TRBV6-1,TGTGCCAGCAGTGAAGTACCAGAAGGACGAGAAAAACTGTTTTTT,CASSEVPEGREKLFF
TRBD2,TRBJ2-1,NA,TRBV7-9,TGTGCCAGCAGCTTATCAGGGACTAGCGGGAGCTATGAGCAGTTCTTC,CASSLSGTSGSYEQFF
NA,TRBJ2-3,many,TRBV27,TGTGCCAGCAGTTTTGGAAGATCTAGCACAGATACGCAGTATTTT,CASSFGRSSTDTQYF
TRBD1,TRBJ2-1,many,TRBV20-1,TGCAGTGCTGAGACGACAGGGACCACTTACAATGAGCAGTTCTTC,CSAETTGTTYNEQFF
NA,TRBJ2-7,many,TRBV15,TGTGCCACCAGCAGAGAAGACGGTCCAGGCTCCTACGAGCAGTACTTC,CATSREDGPGSYEQYF
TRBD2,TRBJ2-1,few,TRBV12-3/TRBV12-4,TGTGCCAGCGTTACTAGCGGGATTCCCTACAATGAGCAGTTCTTC,CASVTSGIPYNEQFF
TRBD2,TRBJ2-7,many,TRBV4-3,TGCGCCAGCAGCTGGGGACTAGCGGGCGCCTACGAGCAGTACTTC,CASSWGLAGAYEQYF
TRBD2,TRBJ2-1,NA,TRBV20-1,TGCAGTGCTAGAGATCCGCCGGGACTAGGGTGGAATGAGCAGTTCTTC,CSARDPPGLGWNEQFF
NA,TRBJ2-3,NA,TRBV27,TGTGCCAGCAGTTCGCCCTACAGGTCAGGGAAAGCCAATACGCAGTATTTT,CASSSPYRSGKANTQYF
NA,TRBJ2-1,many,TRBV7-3,TGTGCCAGCAGCGCCTCCTACAATGAGCAGTTCTTC,CASSASYNEQFF
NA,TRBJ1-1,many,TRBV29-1,TGCAGCGTTGGGGTCAAGGGAGGGACTGAAGCTTTCTTT,CSVGVKGGTEAFF
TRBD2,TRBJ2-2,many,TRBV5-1,TGCGCCAGCAGCTTAATGCTAGCGGGAGTAACAACCGGGGAGCTGTTTTTT,CASSLMLAGVTTGELFF
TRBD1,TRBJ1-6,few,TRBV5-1,TGCGCCAGCAGCTTGGCGGCAGGGGGTAACTCACCCCTCCACTTT,CASSLAAGGNSPLHF
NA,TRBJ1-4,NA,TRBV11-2,TGTGCCAGCAGCTTAGGAATTCCCCTGGGTCCAATTGCGGAAAAACTGTTTTTT,CASSLGIPLGPIAEKLFF
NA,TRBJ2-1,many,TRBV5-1,TGCGCCAGCAGAACCCAGGGGTCACCCTACAATGAGCAGTTCTTC,CASRTQGSPYNEQFF
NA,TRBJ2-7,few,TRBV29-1,TGCAGCGTTGTAATAGAGGGGTCCTACGAGCAGTACTTC,CSVVIEGSYEQYF
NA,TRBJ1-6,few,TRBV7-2,TGTGCCAGCAGCCGCCAGGGTGGAGAAGACTCACCCCTCCACTTT,CASSRQGGEDSPLHF
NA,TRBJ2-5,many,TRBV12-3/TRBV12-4,TGTGCCAGCAGCTTCACAGGACGAGAGACCCAGTACTTC,CASSFTGRETQYF
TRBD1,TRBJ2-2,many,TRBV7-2,TGTGCCAGTCGGACAGGGCCAGACTCCGGGGAGCTGTTTTTT,CASRTGPDSGELFF